Sequencing of this T cell receptor (beta chain) was carried out in a study of early T cells in non-severe SARS-CoV-2 infection. TCRdb processed the 5' RACE reads anew with MiXCR; each CDR3 protein has one entry. The table lists 25,000 to 35,000 distinct CDR3 sequences, roughly 5% of them singletons. The CDR3 has 15 residues. V was cut by 5 bases and J by 0 bases, with 14 bases left in between. CDR1 is SGHVS and CDR2 is FNYEAQ in the germline V gene. This TCR derives from an adult who was a healthcare worker with PCR-confirmed SARS-CoV-2 infection or an uninfected control (not recorded which). Sequenced: whole blood. J is TRBJ2-7 and V is TRBV7-6, with D tentatively TRBD1 (6 bases). The CDR3 here is CASSPGQINSYEQYF. The CDR3 DNA reads TGTGCCAGCAGCCCGGGACAAATCAACTCCTACGAGCAGTACTTC.